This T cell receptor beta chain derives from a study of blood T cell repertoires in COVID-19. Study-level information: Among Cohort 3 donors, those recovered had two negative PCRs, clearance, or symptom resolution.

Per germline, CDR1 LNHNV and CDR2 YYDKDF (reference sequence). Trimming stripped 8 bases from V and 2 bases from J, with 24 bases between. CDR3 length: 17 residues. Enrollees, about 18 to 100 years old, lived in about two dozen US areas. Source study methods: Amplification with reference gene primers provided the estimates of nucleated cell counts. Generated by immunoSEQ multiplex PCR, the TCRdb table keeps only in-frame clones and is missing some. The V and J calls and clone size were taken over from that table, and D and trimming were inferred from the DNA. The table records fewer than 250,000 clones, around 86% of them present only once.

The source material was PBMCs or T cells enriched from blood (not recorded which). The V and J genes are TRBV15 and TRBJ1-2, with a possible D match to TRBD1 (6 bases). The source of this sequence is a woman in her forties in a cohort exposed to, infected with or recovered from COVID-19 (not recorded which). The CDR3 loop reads CATGYGRLVQGNYGYTF. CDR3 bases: TGTGCCACCGGGTATGGACGGCTCGTACAGGGAAACTATGGCTACACCTTC.